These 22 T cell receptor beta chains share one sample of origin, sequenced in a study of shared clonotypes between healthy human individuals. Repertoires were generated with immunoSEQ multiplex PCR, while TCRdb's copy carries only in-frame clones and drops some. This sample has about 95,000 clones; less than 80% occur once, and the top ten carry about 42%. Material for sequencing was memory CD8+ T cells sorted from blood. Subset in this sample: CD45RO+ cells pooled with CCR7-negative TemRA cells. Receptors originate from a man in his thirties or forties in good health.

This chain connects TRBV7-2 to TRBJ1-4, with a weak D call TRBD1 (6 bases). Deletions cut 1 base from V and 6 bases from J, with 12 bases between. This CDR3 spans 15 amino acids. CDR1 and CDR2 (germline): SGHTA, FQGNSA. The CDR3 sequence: CASSLGRGRDEKLFF. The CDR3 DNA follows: TGTGCCAGCAGCTTAGGCAGGGGTAGGGATGAAAAACTGTTTTTT.

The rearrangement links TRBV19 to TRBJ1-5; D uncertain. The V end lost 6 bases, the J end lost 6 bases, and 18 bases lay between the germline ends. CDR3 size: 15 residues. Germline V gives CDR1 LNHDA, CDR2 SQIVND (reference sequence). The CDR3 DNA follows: TGTGCCAGTAGCTTCGGTAGGGTGGGTGTTCAGCCCCAGCATTTT. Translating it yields CASSFGRVGVQPQHF. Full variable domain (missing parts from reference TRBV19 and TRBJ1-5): DGGITQSPKYLFRKEGQNVTLSCEQNLNHDAMYWYRQDPGQGLRLIYYSQIVNDFQKGDIAEGYSVSREKKESFPLTVTSAQKNPTAFYLCASSFGRVGVQPQHFGDGTRLSIL.

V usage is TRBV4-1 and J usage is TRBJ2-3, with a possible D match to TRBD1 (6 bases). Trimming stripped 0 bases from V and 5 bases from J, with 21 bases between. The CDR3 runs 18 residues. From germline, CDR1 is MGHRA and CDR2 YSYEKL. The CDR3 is CASSQEGAAGPGRDTQYF. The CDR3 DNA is TGCGCCAGCAGCCAAGAGGGGGCGGCGGGTCCGGGGAGAGATACGCAGTATTTT.

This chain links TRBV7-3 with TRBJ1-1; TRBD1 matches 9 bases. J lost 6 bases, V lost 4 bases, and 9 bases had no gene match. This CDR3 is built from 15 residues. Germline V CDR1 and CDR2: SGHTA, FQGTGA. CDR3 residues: CASSSWTGEWAEAFF. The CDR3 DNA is TGTGCCAGCAGCTCCTGGACAGGGGAGTGGGCTGAAGCTTTCTTT.

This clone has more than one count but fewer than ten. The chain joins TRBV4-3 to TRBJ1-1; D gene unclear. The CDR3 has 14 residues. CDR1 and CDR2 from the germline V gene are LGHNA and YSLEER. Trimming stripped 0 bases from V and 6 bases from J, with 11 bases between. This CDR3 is CASSQDWWAAEAFF. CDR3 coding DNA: TGCGCCAGCAGCCAAGACTGGTGGGCCGCTGAAGCTTTCTTT.

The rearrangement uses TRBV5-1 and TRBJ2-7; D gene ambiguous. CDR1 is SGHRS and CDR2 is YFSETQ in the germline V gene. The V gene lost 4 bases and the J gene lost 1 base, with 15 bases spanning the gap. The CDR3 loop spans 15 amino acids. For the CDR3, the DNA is TGCGCCAGCAGCGTAACCGGGTTACGGTCCTACGAGCAGTACTTC. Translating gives CASSVTGLRSYEQYF. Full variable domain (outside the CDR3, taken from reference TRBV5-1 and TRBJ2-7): KAGVTQTPRYLIKTRGQQVTLSCSPISGHRSVSWYQQTPGQGLQFLFEYFSETQRNKGNFPGRFSGRQFSNSRSEMNVSTLELGDSALYLCASSVTGLRSYEQYFGPGTRLTVT.

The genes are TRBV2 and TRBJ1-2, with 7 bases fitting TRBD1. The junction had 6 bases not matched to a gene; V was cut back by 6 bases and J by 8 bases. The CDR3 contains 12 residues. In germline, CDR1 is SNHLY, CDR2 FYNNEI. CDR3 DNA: TGTGCCAGCAGGGCTACAGGGGTCGGCTACACCTTC. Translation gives CASRATGVGYTF.

The CDR3 reads CASRPWTSGTYNEQFF. In nucleotides, the CDR3 is TGTGCCAGCAGGCCCTGGACTAGCGGGACCTACAATGAGCAGTTCTTC. The V gene is TRBV5-4, the J gene TRBJ2-1; TRBD2 agrees at 12 bases. CDR1 is SGHNT, CDR2 YYREEE, per germline (reference sequence). CDR3 size: 16 residues. Unmatched junction bases numbered 5, after V lost 5 bases and J lost 2 bases.

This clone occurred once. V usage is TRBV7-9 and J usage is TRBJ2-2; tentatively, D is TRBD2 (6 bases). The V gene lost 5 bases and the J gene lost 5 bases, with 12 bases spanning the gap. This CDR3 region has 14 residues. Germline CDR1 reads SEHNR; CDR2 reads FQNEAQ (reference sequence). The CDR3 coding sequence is TGTGCCAGCAGCGTCGGCGGGGATACCGGGGAGCTGTTTTTT. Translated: CASSVGGDTGELFF.

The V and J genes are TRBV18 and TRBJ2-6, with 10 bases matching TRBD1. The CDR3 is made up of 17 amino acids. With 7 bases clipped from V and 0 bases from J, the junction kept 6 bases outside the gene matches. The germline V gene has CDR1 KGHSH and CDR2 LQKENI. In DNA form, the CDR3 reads TGTGCCAGCTGCGGGACAGGGGCCCTCTCTGGGGCCAACGTCCTGACTTTC. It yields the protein CASCGTGALSGANVLTF.

The CDR3 coding sequence is TGTGCCAGCAGGAGAGCTAGCGGGAGGGTTCAAGAGACCCAGTACTTC. Amino acids: CASRRASGRVQETQYF. The chain is built from TRBV7-6 and TRBJ2-5, with TRBD2 identical over 12 bases. Losses at the gene ends were 6 bases for V and 2 bases for J; bases not matched to a gene: 7. There are 16 residues in the CDR3. In germline, CDR1 is SGHVS, CDR2 FNYEAQ.

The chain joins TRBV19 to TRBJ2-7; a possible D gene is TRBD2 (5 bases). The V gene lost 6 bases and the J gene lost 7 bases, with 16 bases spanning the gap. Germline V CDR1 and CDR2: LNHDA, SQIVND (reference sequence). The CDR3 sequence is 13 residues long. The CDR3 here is CASSLGLSGEQYF. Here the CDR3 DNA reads TGTGCCAGTAGCCTTGGACTGTCTGGGGAGCAGTACTTC.

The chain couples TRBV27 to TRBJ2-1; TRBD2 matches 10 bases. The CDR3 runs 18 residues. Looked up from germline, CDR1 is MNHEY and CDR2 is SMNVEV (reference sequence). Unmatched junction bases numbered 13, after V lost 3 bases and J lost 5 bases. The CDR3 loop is CASSFRASGSRGNNEQFF. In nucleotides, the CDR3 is TGTGCCAGCAGTTTCCGCGCTAGCGGGAGTAGGGGAAACAATGAGCAGTTCTTC.

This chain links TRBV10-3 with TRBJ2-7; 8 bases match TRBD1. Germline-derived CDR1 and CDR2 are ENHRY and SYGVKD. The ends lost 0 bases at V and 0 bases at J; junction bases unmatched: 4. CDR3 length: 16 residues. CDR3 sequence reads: CAISESAGGFSYEQYF. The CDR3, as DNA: TGTGCCATCAGTGAGTCGGCAGGGGGCTTCTCCTACGAGCAGTACTTC.

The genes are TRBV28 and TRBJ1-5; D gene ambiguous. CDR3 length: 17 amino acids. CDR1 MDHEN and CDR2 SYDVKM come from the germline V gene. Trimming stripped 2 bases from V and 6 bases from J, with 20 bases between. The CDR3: CASSLAGFALSGQPQHF. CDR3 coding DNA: TGTGCCAGCAGTTTAGCGGGTTTCGCGTTGTCGGGTCAGCCCCAGCATTTT.

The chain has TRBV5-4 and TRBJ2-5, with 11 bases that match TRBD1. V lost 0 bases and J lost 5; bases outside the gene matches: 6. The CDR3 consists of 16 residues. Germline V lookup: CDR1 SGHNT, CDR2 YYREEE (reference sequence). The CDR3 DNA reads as TGTGCCAGCAGCTTGGCGGGGACAGGGGGAGGCGAGACCCAGTACTTC. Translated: CASSLAGTGGGETQYF. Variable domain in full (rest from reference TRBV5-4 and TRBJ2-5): ETGVTQSPTHLIKTRGQQVTLRCSSQSGHNTVSWYQQALGQGPQFIFQYYREEENGRGNFPPRFSGLQFPNYSSELNVNALELDDSALYLCASSLAGTGGGETQYFGPGTRLLVL.

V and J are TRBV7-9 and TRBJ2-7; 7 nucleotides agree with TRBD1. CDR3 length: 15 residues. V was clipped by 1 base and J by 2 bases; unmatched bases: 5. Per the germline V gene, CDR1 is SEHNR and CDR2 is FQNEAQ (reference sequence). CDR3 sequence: CASSLDQGQPYEQYF. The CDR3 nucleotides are TGTGCCAGCAGCTTAGATCAGGGACAGCCCTACGAGCAGTACTTC.

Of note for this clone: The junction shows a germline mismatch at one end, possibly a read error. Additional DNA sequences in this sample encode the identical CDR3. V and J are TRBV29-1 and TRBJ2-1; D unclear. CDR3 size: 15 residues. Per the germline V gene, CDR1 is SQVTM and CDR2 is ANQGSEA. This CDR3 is CSVDPSRLVHNEQFF. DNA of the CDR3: TGCAGTGTTGACCCGTCCCGGTTGGTTCACAATGAGCAGTTCTTC.

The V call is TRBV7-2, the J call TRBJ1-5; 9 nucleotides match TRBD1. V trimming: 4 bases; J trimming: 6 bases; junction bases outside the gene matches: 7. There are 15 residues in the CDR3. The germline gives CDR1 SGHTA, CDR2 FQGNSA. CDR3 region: CASSSRTGAGQPQHF. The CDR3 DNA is TGTGCCAGCAGCTCCCGGACAGGGGCCGGTCAGCCCCAGCATTTT. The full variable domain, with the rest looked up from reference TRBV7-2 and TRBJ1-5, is GAGVSQSPSNKVTEKGKDVELRCDPISGHTALYWYRQSLGQGLEFLIYFQGNSAPDKSGLPSDRFSAERTGGSVSTLTIQRTQQEDSAVYLCASSSRTGAGQPQHFGDGTRLSIL.

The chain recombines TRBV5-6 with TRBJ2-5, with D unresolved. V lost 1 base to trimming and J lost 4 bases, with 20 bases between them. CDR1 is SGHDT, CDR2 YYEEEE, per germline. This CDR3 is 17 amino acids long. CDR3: CASSLTLDAYAGETQYF. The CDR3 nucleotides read TGTGCCAGCAGCTTGACCTTGGACGCCTACGCTGGAGAGACCCAGTACTTC.

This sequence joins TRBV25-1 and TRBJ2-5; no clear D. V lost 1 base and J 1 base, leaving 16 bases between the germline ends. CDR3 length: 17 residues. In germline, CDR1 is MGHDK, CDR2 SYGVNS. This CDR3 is CASSEFLGPPPQETQYF. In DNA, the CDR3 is TGTGCCAGCAGTGAATTCCTCGGGCCGCCACCCCAAGAGACCCAGTACTTC.

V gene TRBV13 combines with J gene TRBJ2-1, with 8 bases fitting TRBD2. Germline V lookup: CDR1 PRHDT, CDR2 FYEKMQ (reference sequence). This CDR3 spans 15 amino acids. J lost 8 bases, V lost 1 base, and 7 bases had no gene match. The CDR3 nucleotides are TGTGCCAGCAGCTTAGCCGGGACTAGAAGCGATGAGCAGTTCTTC. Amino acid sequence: CASSLAGTRSDEQFF. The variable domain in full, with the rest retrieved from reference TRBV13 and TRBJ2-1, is AAGVIQSPRHLIKEKRETATLKCYPIPRHDTVYWYQQGPGQDPQFLISFYEKMQSDKGSIPDRFSAQQFSDYHSELNMSSLELGDSALYFCASSLAGTRSDEQFFGPGTRLTVL.